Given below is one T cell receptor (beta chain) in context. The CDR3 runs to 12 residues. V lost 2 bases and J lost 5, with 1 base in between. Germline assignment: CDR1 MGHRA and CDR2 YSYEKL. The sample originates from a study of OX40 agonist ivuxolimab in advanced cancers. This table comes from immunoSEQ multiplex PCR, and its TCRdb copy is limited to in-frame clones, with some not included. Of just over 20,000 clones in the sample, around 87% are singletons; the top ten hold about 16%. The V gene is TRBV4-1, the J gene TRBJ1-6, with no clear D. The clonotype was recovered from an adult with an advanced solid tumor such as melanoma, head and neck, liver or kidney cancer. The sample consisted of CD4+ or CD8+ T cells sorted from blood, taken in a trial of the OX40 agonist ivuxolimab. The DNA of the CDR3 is TGCGCCAGCAGCCAAAATAATTCACCCCTCCACTTT. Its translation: CASSQNNSPLHF.